This T cell receptor (beta chain) was profiled in a study of T cells in Graves' hyperthyroidism and ophthalmopathy. Germline V lookup: CDR1 MNHNS, CDR2 SASEGT. The V and J ends lost 5 bases and 2 bases, in that order; junction bases with no gene match: 7. This CDR3 is 16 amino acids long. Amplified TCR beta CDR3 regions came from RNA transcripts. HTBI primers drove first-round RT-PCR of the TCR CDR3. TCRdb itself ran the multiplex PCR reads through MiXCR, one entry per CDR3 protein. Among 470,000 or so distinct CDR3 sequences listed, roughly 20% were seen once. This clonotype was detected ten times or more. Lactation, pregnancy, other autoimmune disease or uncontrolled infection led to exclusion of patients. The PBMCs were sourced from fresh peripheral blood (about 9.7 ml).

Sequencing was done on a sample of blood. The chain combines TRBV6-1 with TRBJ1-5; 9 bases fit TRBD1. This receptor was taken from a man between 18 and 35 years old with Graves' hyperthyroidism. CDR3 DNA sequence: TGTGCCAGCAGTACCTCCCGGGACAGGGGCAATCAGCCCCAGCATTTT. Translating it yields CASSTSRDRGNQPQHF.